This TCR beta chain was sequenced for a study of blood T cells in healthy people across ages. Study in general: About one barcoded beta molecule per two T cells was captured by template switching.

Alongside a J-beta primer mix, a sample-barcoded 5' primer served in a second PCR lasting roughly 7 to 12 cycles. Every sample returned 3 million or more CDR3-containing paired-end reads. From the 5' RACE reads, TCRdb called clonotypes with MiXCR, one entry per CDR3 protein. The sample holds 790,000 or so distinct CDR3 sequences; roughly 46% are singletons and the top ten take about a sixth. Study-wide points: Donors of long life had a larger count of naive CD4+ cells and greater diversity than aged donors.

Per the germline V gene, CDR1 is MNHNY and CDR2 is SVGAGI (reference sequence). The CDR3 runs to 15 residues. With respect to this clonotype: Its antigen is unidentified.

This receptor was obtained from a man older than 75 in good health. Sequencing used blood. This sequence joins TRBV6-6 and TRBJ2-5, with D possibly being TRBD2 (5 bases). The end of the DNA fits TRBJ2-7 better, so the J call may be wrong. Written as DNA, the CDR3 is TGTGCCAGCAGTTACCGCGCGACGGAGGCCTACGAGCAGTACTTC. This sequence encodes CASSYRATEAYEQYF.